The clone carrying this T cell receptor beta chain was seen repeatedly, ten times or more. This record belongs to a study of Graves' ophthalmopathy and Graves' hyperthyroidism. The diagnosis combined clinical symptoms, thyroxine, TRAb, thyroid ultrasound and orbital computed tomography scans. Amplification of TCR beta CDR3 regions used RNA transcripts. HTBI primers served in a first-round RT-PCR, which a second-round multiplex PCR followed. MiXCR, run by TCRdb on the multiplex PCR reads, gives a single entry per CDR3 protein. The sample has almost 400,000 distinct CDR3 sequences, 15% to 20% seen once; the top ten hold around 1.5%. This receptor was identified in a young woman with Graves' ophthalmopathy. The specimen sequenced was peripheral blood.

CDR3 in DNA: TGTGCCAGCAGCTTAACCCGAAACCCGAATCAGCCCCAGCATTTT. Translating gives CASSLTRNPNQPQHF. V is TRBV7-2 and J is TRBJ1-5; D unresolved. With 2 bases removed from V and 4 bases from J, the gap between germline ends came to 12 bases. CDR1 is SGHTA and CDR2 is FQGNSA in the germline V gene. The CDR3 is 15 amino acids.